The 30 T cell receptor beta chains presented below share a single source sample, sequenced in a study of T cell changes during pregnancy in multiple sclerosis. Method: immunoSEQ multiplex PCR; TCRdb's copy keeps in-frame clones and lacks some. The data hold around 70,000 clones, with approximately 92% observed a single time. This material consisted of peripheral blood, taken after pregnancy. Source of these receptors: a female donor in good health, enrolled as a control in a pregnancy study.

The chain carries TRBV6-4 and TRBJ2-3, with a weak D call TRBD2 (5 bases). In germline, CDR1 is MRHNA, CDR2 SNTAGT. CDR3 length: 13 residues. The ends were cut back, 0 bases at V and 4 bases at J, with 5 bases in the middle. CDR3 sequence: CASSDSRADTQYF. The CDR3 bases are TGTGCCAGCAGTGACTCGAGGGCAGATACGCAGTATTTT.

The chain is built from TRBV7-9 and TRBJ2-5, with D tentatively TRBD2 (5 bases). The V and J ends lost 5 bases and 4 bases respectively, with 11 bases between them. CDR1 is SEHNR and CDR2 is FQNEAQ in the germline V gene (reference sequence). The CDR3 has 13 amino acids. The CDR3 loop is CASSPGSVETQYF. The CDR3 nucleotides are TGTGCCAGCAGCCCGGGATCGGTAGAGACCCAGTACTTC.

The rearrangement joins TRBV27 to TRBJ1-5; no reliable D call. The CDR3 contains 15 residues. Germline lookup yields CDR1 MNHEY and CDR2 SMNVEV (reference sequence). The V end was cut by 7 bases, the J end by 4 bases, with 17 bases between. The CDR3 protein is CASTPEGGENQPQHF. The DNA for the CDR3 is TGTGCCAGCACCCCCGAGGGCGGTGAAAATCAGCCCCAGCATTTT.

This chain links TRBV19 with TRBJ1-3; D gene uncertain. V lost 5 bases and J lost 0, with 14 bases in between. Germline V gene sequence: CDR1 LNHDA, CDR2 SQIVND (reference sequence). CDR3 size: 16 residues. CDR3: CASSSRDTDSGNTIYF. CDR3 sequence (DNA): TGTGCCAGTAGTTCCCGAGACACCGACTCTGGAAACACCATATATTTT.

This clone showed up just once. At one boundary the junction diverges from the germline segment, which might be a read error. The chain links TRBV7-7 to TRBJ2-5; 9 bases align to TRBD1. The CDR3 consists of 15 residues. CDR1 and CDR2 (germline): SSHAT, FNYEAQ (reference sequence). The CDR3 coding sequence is TGTGCTAGCAGCTTATATACAGGGGGCATGGAGACCCAGTACTTC. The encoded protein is CASSLYTGGMETQYF.

DNA of the CDR3: TGCGCCAGCAGCTTGACGACAGGTCTGCCCTACGAGCAGTACTTC. Its protein is CASSLTTGLPYEQYF. The chain couples TRBV5-1 to TRBJ2-7, with a possible D match to TRBD1 (6 bases). Trimming stripped 1 base from V and 2 bases from J, with 13 bases between. The CDR3 length is 15 residues. CDR1 and CDR2 from the germline V gene are SGHRS and YFSETQ.

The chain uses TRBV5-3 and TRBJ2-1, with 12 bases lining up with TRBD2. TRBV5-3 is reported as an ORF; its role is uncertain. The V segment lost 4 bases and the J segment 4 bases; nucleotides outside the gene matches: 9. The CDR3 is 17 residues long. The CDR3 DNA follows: TGTGCCAGAAGCCCCACTAGCGGGAGGTTTTCATACAATGAGCAGTTCTTC. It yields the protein CARSPTSGRFSYNEQFF.

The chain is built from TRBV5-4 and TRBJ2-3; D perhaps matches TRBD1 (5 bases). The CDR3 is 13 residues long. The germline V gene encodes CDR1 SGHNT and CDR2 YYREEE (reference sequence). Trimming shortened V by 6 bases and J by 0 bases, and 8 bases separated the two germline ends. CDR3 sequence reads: CASTRQSTDTQYF. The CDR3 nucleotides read TGTGCCAGCACCAGACAGAGCACAGATACGCAGTATTTT.

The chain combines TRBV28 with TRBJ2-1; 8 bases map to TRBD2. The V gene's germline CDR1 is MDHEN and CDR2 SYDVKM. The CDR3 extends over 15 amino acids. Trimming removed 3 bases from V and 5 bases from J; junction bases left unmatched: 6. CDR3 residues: CASSFTLAVDNEQFF. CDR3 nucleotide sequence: TGTGCCAGCAGTTTTACACTAGCGGTGGACAATGAGCAGTTCTTC.

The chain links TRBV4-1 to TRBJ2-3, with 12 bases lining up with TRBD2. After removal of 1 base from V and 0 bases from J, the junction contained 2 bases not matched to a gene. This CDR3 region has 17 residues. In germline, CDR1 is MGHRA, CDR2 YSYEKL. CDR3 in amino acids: CASSQGLAGVSTDTQYF. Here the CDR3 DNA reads TGCGCCAGCAGCCAAGGACTAGCGGGGGTGAGCACAGATACGCAGTATTTT.

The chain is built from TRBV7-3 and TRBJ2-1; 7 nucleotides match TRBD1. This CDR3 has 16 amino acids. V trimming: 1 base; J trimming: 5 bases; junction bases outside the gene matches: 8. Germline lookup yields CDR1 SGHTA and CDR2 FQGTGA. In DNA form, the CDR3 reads TGTGCCAGCAGCTTAAGGGCCCGGGACAGTAACAATGAGCAGTTCTTC. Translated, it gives CASSLRARDSNNEQFF. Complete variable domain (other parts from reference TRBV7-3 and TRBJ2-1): GAGVSQTPSNKVTEKGKYVELRCDPISGHTALYWYRQSLGQGPEFLIYFQGTGAADDSGLPNDRFFAVRPEGSVSTLKIQRTERGDSAVYLCASSLRARDSNNEQFFGPGTRLTVL.

For the CDR3, the DNA is TGTGCCAGCAGCCTCGGAGGAGGAGGTGAGCAGTTCTTC. As protein: CASSLGGGGEQFF. J is TRBJ2-1 and V is TRBV7-3, with D possibly matching TRBD2 (5 bases). Germline V gives CDR1 SGHTA, CDR2 FQGTGA. The V and J ends lost 5 bases and 9 bases respectively, with 14 bases between them. The CDR3 extends over 13 amino acids.

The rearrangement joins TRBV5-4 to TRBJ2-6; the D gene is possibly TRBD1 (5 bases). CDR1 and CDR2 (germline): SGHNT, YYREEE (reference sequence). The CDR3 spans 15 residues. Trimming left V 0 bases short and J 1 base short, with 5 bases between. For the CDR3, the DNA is TGTGCCAGCAGCTTGGACAGGTCTGGGGCCAACGTCCTGACTTTC. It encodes CASSLDRSGANVLTF.

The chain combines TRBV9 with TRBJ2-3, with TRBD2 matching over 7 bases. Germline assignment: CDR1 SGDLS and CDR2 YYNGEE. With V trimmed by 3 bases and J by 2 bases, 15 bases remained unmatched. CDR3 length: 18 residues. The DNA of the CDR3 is TGTGCCAGCAGCGATCGCCCCGGGGGTCTAGCGGACACAGATACGCAGTATTTT. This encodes CASSDRPGGLADTDTQYF.

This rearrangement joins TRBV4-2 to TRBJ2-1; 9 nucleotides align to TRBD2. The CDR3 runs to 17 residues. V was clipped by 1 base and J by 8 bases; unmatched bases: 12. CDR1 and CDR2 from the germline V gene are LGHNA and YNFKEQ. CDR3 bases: TGTGCCAGCAGCCAAGTGGTAATCGGGACTAGCATCGATGAGCAGTTCTTC. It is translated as CASSQVVIGTSIDEQFF.

CDR3 region: CASSLEASGRMSYEQYF. The CDR3 nucleotides read TGTGCCAGCTCCCTCGAAGCTAGCGGGAGAATGTCCTACGAGCAGTACTTC. V and J are TRBV18 and TRBJ2-7; 10 bases are shared with TRBD2. V shed 6 bases and J 1 base; nucleotides not matched to a gene: 12. Germline CDR1 reads KGHSH; CDR2 reads LQKENI. CDR3 size: 17 residues.

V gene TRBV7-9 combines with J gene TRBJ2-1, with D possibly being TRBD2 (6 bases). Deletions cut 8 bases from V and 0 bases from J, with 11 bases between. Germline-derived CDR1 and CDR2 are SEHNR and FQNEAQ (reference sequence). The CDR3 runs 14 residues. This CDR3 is CASGGSSSYNEQFF. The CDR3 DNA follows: TGTGCCAGCGGAGGGTCGAGCTCCTACAATGAGCAGTTCTTC. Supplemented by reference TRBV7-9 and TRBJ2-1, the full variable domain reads DTGVSQNPRHKITKRGQNVTFRCDPISEHNRLYWYRQTLGQGPEFLTYFQNEAQLEKSRLLSDRFSAERPKGSFSTLEIQRTEQGDSAMYLCASGGSSSYNEQFFGPGTRLTVL.

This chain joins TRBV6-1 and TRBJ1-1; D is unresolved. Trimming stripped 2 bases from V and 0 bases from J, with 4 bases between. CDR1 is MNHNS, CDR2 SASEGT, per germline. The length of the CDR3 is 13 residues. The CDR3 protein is CASSERVNTEAFF. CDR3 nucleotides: TGTGCCAGCAGTGAACGAGTGAACACTGAAGCTTTCTTT.

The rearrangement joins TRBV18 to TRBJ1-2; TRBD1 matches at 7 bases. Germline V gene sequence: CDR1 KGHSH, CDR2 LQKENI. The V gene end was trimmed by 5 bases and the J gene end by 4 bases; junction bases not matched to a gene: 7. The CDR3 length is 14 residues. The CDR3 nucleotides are TGTGCCAGCTCAGAGGGACAGAGCATCTATGGCTACACCTTC. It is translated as CASSEGQSIYGYTF. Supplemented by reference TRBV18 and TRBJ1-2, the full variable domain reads NAGVMQNPRHLVRRRGQEARLRCSPMKGHSHVYWYRQLPEEGLKFMVYLQKENIIDESGMPKERFSAEFPKEGPSILRIQQVVRGDSAAYFCASSEGQSIYGYTFGSGTRLTVV.

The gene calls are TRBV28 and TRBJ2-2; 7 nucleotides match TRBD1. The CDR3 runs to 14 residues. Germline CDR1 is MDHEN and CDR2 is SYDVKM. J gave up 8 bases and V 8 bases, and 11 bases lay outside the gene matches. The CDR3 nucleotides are TGTGCCAGCTTCAGGGGGAGAGAGTCAGGGGAGCTGTTTTTT. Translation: CASFRGRESGELFF. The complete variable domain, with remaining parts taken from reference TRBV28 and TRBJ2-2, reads DVKVTQSSRYLVKRTGEKVFLECVQDMDHENMFWYRQDPGLGLRLIYFSYDVKMKEKGDIPEGYSVSREKKERFSLILESASTNQTSMYLCASFRGRESGELFFGEGSRLTVL.

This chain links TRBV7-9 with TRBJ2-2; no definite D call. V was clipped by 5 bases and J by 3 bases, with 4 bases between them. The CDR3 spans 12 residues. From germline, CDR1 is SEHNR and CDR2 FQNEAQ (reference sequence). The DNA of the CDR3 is TGTGCCAGCAGCCCATACACCGGGGAGCTGTTTTTT. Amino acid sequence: CASSPYTGELFF.

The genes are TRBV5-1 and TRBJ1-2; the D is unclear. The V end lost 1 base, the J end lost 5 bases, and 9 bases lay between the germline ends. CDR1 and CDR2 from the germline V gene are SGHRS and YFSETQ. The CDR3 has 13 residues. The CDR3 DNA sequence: TGCGCCAGCAGCTTGACAGAGAGTTATGGCTACACCTTC. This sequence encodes CASSLTESYGYTF.

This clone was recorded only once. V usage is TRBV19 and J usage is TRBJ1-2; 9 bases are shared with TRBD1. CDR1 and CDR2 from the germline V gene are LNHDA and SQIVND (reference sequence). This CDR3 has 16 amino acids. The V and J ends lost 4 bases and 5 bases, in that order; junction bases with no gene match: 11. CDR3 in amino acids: CASSTTRTGVGYGYTF. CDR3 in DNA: TGTGCCAGTAGTACCACTCGGACAGGGGTAGGATATGGCTACACCTTC.

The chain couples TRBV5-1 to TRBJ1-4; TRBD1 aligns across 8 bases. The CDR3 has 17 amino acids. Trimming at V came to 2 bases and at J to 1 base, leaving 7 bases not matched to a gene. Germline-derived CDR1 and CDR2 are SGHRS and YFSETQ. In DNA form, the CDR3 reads TGCGCCAGCAGCTTAGATTCAGGGGGCCGAACTAATGAAAAACTGTTTTTT. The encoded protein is CASSLDSGGRTNEKLFF.

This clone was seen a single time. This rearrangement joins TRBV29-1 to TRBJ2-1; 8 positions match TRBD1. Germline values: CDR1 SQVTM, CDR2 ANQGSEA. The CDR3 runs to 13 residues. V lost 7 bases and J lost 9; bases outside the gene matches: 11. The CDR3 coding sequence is TGCAGCGCTGATCGGGCAGGGGGCGGTGAGCAGTTCTTC. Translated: CSADRAGGGEQFF.

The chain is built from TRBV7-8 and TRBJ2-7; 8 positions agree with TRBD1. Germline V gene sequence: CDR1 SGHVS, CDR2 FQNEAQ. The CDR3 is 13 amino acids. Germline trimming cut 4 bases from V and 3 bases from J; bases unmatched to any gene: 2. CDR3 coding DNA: TGTGCCAGCAGCTCCGACAGGGGCTACGAGCAGTACTTC. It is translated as CASSSDRGYEQYF.

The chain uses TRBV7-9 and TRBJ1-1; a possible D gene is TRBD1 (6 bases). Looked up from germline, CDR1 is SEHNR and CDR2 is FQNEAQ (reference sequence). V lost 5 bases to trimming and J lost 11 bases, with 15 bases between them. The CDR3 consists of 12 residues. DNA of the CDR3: TGTGCCAGCAGCGTTCGGACAGAAGGGGCTTTCTTT. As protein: CASSVRTEGAFF.

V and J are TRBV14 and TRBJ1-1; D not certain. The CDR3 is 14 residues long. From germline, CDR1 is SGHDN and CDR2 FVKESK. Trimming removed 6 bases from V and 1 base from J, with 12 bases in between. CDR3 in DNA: TGTGCCAGCAGATTCAACTCCCGGAACACTGAAGCTTTCTTT. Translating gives CASRFNSRNTEAFF.

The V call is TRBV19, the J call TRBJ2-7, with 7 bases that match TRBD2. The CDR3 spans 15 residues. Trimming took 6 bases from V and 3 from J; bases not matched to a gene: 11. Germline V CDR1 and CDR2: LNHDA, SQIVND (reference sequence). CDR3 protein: CASRTVAGDIYEQYF. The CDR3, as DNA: TGTGCCAGTAGAACGGTTGCGGGAGATATCTACGAGCAGTACTTC. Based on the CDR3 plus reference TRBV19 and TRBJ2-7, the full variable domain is DGGITQSPKYLFRKEGQNVTLSCEQNLNHDAMYWYRQDPGQGLRLIYYSQIVNDFQKGDIAEGYSVSREKKESFPLTVTSAQKNPTAFYLCASRTVAGDIYEQYFGPGTRLTVT.

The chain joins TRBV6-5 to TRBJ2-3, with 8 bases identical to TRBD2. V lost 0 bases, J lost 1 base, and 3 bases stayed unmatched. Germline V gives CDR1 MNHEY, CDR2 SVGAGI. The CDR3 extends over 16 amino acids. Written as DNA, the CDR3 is TGTGCCAGCAGTTACTCGACAGCGGGGGGCACAGATACGCAGTATTTT. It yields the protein CASSYSTAGGTDTQYF.